This TCR beta chain was sequenced during a study of CD8 T cells in Susac syndrome. About this clonotype: Antigen specificity is unknown.

Negative isolation was used for CD8+ and CD4+ T cells, and FACS enrichment was applied to TEMRA cells. Random hexamers were used to reverse transcribe 0.5 to 1 ug of RNA. Amplification of TCR beta CDR3 across 54 Vbeta and 13 Jbeta was performed with immunoSEQ multiplex PCR. MiXCR was run by TCRdb on the immunoSEQ multiplex PCR reads, yielding one entry per CDR3 protein. The top ten hold around 0.08% of the sample, which has 130,000 to 150,000 distinct CDR3 sequences, approximately 94% seen once. General study results and limits: The study recognized that its TCR sequencing and HLA analysis covered a relatively small number of individuals.

V lost 3 bases and J lost 0; bases outside the gene matches: 3. This CDR3 comprises 16 residues. The germline V gene has CDR1 KGHDR and CDR2 SFDVKD. Sequencing was done on a sample of CD4+ T cells from PBMCs. This sequence was found in a human donor in good health. The chain couples TRBV24-1 to TRBJ2-2, with 7 positions matching TRBD2. The CDR3 here is CATSDGTITNTGELFF. The CDR3 DNA sequence: TGTGCCACCAGTGATGGGACTATAACGAACACCGGGGAGCTGTTTTTT.